Listed below are T cell receptor beta chains from one sample, sequenced in a study of control samples from healthy donors and cancer patients. TCRdb's copy holds only in-frame clones and misses some; the assay was immunoSEQ multiplex PCR. The sample has some 130,000 clones; around 88% are singletons. The sequencing sample was made of blood. These receptors originate from a man in his forties in good health. Each CDR3 is given with its conserved first and last residue. The D gene is left open where the match is weak. Clone size is shown for a subset of rows, as once, few, many or a class of expanded clone.

v_call: TRBV5-1; d_call: TRBD1; j_call: TRBJ1-1; clone_size: -; cdr3_nt: TGCGCCAGCAGCTTGGCCGGGACAGGGTCGGGCACTGAAGCTTTCTTT; cdr3_aa: CASSLAGTGSGTEAFF
v_call: TRBV11-1; d_call: -; j_call: TRBJ1-6; clone_size: -; cdr3_nt: TGTGCCAGCAGCTTACAAGGATATAATTCACCCCTCCACTTT; cdr3_aa: CASSLQGYNSPLHF
v_call: TRBV3-1/TRBV3-2; d_call: -; j_call: TRBJ1-4; clone_size: -; cdr3_nt: TGTGCCAGCAGCCAAAGACAGCAGCATGAAAAACTGTTTTTT; cdr3_aa: CASSQRQQHEKLFF
v_call: TRBV29-1; d_call: -; j_call: TRBJ2-2; clone_size: -; cdr3_nt: TGCAGCGTTTGGGGAGAGAACACCGGGGAGCTGTTTTTT; cdr3_aa: CSVWGENTGELFF
v_call: TRBV6-2/TRBV6-3; d_call: TRBD1; j_call: TRBJ2-1; clone_size: -; cdr3_nt: TGTGCCAGCAGTTACCCCGGGACAGGGGGTGGGGAGCAGTTCTTC; cdr3_aa: CASSYPGTGGGEQFF
v_call: TRBV5-4; d_call: -; j_call: TRBJ2-3; clone_size: -; cdr3_nt: TGTGCCAGCAGCCTTTCCGGGACGGTTAAACAGTATTTT; cdr3_aa: CASSLSGTVKQYF
v_call: TRBV2; d_call: TRBD1; j_call: TRBJ1-1; clone_size: -; cdr3_nt: TGTGCCAGCCAGGACACAGGGGGCCCGAACACTGAAGCTTTCTTT; cdr3_aa: CASQDTGGPNTEAFF
v_call: TRBV18; d_call: -; j_call: TRBJ2-3; clone_size: few; cdr3_nt: TGTGCCAGCTCACCAGCAGGCAACACAGATACGCAGTATTTT; cdr3_aa: CASSPAGNTDTQYF
v_call: TRBV4-2; d_call: -; j_call: TRBJ2-1; clone_size: -; cdr3_nt: TGTGCCAGCAGCCAAGACCCAGGGGACAAGGATGAGCAGTTCTTC; cdr3_aa: CASSQDPGDKDEQFF
v_call: TRBV13; d_call: TRBD2; j_call: TRBJ2-3; clone_size: -; cdr3_nt: TGTGCCAGCAGCTTAGGCGGCGGACTAGCGGGGGGGCCGACCACAGATACGCAGTATTTT; cdr3_aa: CASSLGGGLAGGPTTDTQYF
v_call: TRBV5-6; d_call: -; j_call: TRBJ2-7; clone_size: -; cdr3_nt: TGTGCCAGCAGCTTAAACAGTCAGTACGAGCAGTACTTC; cdr3_aa: CASSLNSQYEQYF